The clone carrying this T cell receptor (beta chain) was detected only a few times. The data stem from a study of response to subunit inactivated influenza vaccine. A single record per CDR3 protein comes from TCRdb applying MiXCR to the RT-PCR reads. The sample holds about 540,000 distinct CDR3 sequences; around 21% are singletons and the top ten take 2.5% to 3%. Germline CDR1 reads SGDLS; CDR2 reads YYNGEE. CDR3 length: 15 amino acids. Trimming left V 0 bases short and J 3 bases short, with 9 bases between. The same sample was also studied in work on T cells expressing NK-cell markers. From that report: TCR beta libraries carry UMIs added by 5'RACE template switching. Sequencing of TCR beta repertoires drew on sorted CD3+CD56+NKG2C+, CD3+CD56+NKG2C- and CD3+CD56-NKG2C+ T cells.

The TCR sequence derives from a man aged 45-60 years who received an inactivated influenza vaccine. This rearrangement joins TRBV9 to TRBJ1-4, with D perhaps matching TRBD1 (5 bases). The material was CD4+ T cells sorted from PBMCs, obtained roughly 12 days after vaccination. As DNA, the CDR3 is TGTGCCAGCAGCGTAGCATTACAGGCTAATGAAAAACTGTTTTTT. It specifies CASSVALQANEKLFF.